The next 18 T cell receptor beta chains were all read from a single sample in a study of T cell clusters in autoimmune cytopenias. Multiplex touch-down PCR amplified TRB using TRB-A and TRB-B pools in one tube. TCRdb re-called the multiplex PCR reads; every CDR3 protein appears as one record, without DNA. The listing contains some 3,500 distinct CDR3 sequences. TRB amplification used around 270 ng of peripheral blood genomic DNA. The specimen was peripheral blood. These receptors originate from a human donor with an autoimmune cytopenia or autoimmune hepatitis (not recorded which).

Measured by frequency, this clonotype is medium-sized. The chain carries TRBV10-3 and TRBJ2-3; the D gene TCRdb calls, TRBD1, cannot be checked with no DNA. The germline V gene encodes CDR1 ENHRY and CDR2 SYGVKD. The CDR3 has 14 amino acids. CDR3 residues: CAIRDRGPPDTQYF.

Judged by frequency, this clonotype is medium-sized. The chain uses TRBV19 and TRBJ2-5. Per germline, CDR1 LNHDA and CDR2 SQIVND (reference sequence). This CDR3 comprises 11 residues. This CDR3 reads CASSIYETQYF.

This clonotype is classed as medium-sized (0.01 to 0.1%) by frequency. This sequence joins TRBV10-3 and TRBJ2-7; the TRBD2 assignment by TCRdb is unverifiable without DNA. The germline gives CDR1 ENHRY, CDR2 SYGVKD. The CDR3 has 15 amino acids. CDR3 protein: CAISGGQRFLYEQYF.

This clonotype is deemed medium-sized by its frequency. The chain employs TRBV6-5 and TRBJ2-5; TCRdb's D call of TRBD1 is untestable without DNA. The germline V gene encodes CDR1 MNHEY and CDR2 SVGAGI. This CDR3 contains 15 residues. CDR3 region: CASSSGQGAGETQYF.

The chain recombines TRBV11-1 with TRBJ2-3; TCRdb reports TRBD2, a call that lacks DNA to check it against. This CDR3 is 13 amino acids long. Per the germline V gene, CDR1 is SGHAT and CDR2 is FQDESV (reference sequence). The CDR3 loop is CASGRGNTDTQYF. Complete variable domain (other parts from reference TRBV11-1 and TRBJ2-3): EAEVAQSPRYKITEKSQAVAFWCDPISGHATLYWYRQILGQGPELLVQFQDESVVDDSQLPKDRFSAERLKGVDSTLKIQPAELGDSAMYLCASGRGNTDTQYFGPGTRLTVL.

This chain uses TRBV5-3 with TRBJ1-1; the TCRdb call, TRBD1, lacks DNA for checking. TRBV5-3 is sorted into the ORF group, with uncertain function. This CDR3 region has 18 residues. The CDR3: CARSLYQPDAGGRAEAFF.

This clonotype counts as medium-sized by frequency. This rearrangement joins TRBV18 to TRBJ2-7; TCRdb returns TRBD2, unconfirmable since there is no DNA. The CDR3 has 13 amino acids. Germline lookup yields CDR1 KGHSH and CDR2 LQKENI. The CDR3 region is CASSPTSDYEQYF.

CDR3 residues: CASSLGAGGMDYEQYF. V usage is TRBV5-1 and J usage is TRBJ2-7; no DNA is available, so the TRBD2 call from TCRdb remains unchecked. Germline-derived CDR1 and CDR2 are SGHRS and YFSETQ. The CDR3 is 16 amino acids.

The CDR3 spells CAISATVGNEQYF. The chain recombines TRBV6-5 with TRBJ2-7. Per germline, CDR1 MNHEY and CDR2 SVGAGI. The length of the CDR3 is 13 residues.

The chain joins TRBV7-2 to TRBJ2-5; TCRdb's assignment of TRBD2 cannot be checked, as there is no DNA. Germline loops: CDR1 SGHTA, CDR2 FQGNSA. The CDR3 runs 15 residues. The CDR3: CASSLLLAGAETQYF.

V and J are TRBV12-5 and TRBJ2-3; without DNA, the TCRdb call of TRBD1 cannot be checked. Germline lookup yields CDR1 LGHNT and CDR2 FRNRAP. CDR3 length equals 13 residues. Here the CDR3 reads CASGSRQAYTQYF. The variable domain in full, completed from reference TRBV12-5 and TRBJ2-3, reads DARVTQTPRHKVTEMGQEVTMRCQPILGHNTVFWYRQTMMQGLELLAYFRNRAPLDDSGMPKDRFSAEMPDATLATLKIQPSEPRDSAVYFCASGSRQAYTQYFGPGTRLTVL.

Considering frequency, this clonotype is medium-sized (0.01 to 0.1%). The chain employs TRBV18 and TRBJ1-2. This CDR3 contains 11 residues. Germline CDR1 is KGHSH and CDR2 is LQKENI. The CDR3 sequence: CASSPDYGYTF.

CDR3 loop: CASSLDGSSNSPLHF. This rearrangement joins TRBV5-1 to TRBJ1-6. This CDR3 comprises 15 residues. CDR1 and CDR2 (germline): SGHRS, YFSETQ.

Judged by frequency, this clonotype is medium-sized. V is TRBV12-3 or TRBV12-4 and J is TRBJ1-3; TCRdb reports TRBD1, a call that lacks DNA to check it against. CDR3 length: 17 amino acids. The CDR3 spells CASCGQGGGVVRNTIYF.

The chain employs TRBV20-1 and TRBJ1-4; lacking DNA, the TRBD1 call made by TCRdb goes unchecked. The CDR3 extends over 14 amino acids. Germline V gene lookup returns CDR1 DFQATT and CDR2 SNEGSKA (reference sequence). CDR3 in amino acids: CSALDRGGGEKLFF.

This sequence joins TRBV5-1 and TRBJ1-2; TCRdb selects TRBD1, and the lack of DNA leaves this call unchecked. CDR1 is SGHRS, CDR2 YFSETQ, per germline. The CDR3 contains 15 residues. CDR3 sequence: CASSSTGTGPYGYTF.

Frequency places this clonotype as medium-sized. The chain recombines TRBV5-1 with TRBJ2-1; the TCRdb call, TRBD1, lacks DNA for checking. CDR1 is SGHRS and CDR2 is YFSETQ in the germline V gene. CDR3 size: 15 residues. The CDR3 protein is CASSRGTLSYNEQFF.

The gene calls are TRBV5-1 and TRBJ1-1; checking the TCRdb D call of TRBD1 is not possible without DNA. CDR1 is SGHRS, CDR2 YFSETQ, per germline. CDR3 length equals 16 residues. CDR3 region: CASSLGPGGRDTEAFF.